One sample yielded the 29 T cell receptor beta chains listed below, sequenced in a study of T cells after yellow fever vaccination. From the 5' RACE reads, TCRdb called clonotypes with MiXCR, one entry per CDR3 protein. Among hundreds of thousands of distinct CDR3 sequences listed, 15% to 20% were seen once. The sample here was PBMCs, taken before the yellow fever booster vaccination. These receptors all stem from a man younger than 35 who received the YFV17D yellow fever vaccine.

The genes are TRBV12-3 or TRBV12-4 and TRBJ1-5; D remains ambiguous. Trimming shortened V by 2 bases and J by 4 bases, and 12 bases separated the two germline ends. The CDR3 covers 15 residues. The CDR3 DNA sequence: TGTGCCAGCAGTTTAACGTTGACGGTTAATCAGCCCCAGCATTTT. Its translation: CASSLTLTVNQPQHF.

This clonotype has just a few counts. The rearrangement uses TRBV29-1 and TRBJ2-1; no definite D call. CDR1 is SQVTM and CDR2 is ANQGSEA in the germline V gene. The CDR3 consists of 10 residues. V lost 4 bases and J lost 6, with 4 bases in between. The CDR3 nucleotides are TGCAGCGTTGGAAGCAATGAGCAGTTCTTC. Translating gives CSVGSNEQFF.

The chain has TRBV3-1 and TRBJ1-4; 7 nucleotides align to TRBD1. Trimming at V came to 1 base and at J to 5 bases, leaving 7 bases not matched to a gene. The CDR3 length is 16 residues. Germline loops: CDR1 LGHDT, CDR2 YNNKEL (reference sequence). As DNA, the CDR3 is TGTGCCAGCAGCCAAGGGTGGGACAGCTCAAATGAAAAACTGTTTTTT. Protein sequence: CASSQGWDSSNEKLFF.

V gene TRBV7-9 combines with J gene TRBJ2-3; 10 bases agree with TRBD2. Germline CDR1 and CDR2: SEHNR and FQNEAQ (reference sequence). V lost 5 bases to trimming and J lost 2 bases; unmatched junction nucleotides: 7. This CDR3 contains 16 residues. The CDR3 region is CASSPQSGGDTDTQYF. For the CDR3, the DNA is TGTGCCAGCAGCCCCCAGAGCGGGGGGGACACAGATACGCAGTATTTT.

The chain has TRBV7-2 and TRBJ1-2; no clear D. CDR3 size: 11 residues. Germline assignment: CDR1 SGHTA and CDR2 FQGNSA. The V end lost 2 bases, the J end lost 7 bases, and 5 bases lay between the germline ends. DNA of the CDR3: TGTGCCAGCAGCTTACAGGTTGGCTACACCTTC. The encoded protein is CASSLQVGYTF. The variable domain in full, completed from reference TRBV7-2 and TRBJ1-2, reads GAGVSQSPSNKVTEKGKDVELRCDPISGHTALYWYRQSLGQGLEFLIYFQGNSAPDKSGLPSDRFSAERTGGSVSTLTIQRTQQEDSAVYLCASSLQVGYTFGSGTRLTVV.

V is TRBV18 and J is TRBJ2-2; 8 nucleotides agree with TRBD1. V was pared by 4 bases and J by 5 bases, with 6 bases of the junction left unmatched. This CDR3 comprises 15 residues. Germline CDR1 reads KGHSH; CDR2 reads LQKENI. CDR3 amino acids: CASSQGQGSTGELFF. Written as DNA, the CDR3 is TGTGCCAGCTCACAAGGACAGGGATCGACCGGGGAGCTGTTTTTT.

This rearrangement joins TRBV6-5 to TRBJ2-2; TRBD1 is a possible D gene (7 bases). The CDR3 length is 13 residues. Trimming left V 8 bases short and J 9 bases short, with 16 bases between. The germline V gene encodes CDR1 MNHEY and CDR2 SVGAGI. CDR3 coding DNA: TGTGCCAGCGGAGGGGGCGCCGGTTGGGAGCTGTTTTTT. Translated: CASGGGAGWELFF.

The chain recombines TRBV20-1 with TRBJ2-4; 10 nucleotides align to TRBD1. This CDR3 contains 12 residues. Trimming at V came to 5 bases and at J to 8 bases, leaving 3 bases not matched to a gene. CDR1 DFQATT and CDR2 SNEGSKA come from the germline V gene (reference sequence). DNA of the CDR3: TGCAGTGCTCCGGACAGGGGGTACATTCAGTACTTC. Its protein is CSAPDRGYIQYF.

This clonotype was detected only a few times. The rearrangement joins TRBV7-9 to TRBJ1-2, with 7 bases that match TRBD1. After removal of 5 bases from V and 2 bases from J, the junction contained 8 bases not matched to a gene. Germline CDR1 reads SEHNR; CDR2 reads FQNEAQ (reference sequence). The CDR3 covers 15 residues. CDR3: CASSRQGPSNYGYTF. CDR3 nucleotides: TGTGCCAGCAGCAGACAGGGACCATCGAACTATGGCTACACCTTC.

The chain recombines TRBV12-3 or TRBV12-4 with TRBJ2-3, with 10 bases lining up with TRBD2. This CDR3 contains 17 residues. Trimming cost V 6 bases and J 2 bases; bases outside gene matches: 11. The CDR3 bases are TGTGCCAGCAGCTTTGGCAGGCTAGCGGGGGTCACAGATACGCAGTATTTT. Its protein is CASSFGRLAGVTDTQYF.

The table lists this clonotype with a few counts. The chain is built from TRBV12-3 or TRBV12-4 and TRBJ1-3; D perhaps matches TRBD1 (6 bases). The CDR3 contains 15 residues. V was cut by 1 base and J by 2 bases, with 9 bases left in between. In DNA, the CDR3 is TGTGCCAGCAGTTTAGTACAGGGTCCTGGAAACACCATATATTTT. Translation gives CASSLVQGPGNTIYF.

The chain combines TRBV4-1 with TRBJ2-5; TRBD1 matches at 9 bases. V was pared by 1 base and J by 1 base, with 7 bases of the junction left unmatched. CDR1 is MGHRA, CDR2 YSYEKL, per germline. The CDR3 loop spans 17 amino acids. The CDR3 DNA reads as TGCGCCAGCAGCCAAGTCGGGACAGGGAGATCCCAAGAGACCCAGTACTTC. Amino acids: CASSQVGTGRSQETQYF.

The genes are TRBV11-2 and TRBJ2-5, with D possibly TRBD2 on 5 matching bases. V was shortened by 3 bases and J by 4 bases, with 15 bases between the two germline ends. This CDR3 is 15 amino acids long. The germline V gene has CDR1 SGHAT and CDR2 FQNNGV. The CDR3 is CASSFAVGGGETQYF. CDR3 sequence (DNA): TGTGCCAGCAGCTTTGCGGTGGGCGGAGGAGAGACCCAGTACTTC.

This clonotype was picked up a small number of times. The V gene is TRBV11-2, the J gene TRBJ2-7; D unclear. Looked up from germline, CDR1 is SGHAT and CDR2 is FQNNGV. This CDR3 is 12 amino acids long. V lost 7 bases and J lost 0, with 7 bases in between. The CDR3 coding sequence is TGTGCCAGCACCCCGTCCTCCTACGAGCAGTACGTC. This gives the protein CASTPSSYEQYV.

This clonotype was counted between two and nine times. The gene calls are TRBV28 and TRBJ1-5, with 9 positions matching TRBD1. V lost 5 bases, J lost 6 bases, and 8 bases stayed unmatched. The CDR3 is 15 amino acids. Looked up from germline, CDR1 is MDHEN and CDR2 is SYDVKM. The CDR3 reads CASSTLTGGIQPQHF. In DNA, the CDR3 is TGTGCCAGCAGTACCTTGACAGGGGGGATTCAGCCCCAGCATTTT.

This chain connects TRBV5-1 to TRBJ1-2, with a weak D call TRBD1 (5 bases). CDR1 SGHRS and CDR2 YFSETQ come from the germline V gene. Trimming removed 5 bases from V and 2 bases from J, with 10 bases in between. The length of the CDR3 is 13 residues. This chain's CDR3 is CASSTRDNYGYTF. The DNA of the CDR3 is TGCGCCAGCAGTACGCGGGACAACTATGGCTACACCTTC.

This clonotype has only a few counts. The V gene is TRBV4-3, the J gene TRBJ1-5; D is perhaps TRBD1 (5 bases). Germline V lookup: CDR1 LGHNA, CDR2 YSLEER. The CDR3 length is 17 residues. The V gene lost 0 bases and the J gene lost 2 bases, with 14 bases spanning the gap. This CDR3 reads CASSQDLTGSGNQPQHF. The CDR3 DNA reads TGCGCCAGCAGCCAAGATCTCACAGGATCTGGCAATCAGCCCCAGCATTTT.

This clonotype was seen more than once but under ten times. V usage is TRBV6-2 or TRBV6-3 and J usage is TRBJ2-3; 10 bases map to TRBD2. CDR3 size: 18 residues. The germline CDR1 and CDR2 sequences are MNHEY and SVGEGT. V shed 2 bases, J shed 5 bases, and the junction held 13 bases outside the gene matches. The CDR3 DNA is TGTGCCAGCAGTTACGCCTTCGGAGCGGGGGGGCGGCGAGATACGCAGTATTTT. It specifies CASSYAFGAGGRRDTQYF.

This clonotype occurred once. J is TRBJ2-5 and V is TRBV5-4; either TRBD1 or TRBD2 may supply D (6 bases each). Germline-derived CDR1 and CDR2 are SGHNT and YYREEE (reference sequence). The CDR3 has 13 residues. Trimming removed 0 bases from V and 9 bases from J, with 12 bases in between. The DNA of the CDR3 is TGTGCCAGCAGCTTGGACGGGGGCCAGGCCCAGTACTTC. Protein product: CASSLDGGQAQYF. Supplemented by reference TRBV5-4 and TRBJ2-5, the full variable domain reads ETGVTQSPTHLIKTRGQQVTLRCSSQSGHNTVSWYQQALGQGPQFIFQYYREEENGRGNFPPRFSGLQFPNYSSELNVNALELDDSALYLCASSLDGGQAQYFGPGTRLLVL.

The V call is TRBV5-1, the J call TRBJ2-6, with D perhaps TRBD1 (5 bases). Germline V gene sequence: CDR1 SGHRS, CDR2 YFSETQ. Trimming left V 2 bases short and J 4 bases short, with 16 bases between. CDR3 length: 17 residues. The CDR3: CASSFGPASGGANVLTF. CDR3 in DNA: TGCGCCAGCAGCTTCGGACCGGCCTCAGGGGGGGCCAACGTCCTGACTTTC.

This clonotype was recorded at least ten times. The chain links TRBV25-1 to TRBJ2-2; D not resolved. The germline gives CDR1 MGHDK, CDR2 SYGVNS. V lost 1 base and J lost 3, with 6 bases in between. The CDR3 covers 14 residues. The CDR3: CASSESAYTGELFF. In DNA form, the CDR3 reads TGTGCCAGCAGTGAATCGGCGTACACCGGGGAGCTGTTTTTT.

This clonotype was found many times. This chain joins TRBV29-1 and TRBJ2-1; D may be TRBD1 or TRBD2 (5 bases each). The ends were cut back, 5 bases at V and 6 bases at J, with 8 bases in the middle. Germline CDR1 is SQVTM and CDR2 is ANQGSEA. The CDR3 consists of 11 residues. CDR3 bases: TGCAGCGTTCGGGACGTCAATGAGCAGTTCTTC. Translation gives CSVRDVNEQFF.

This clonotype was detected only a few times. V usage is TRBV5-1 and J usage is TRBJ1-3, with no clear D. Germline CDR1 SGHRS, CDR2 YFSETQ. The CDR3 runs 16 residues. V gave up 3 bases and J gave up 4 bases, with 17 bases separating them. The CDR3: CASSSGIRLGGNTIYF. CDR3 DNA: TGCGCCAGCAGCTCCGGCATCAGATTGGGCGGAAACACCATATATTTT.

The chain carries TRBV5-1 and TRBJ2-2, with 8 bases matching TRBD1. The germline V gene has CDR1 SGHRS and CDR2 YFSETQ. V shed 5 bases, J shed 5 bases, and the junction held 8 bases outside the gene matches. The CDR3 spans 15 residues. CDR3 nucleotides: TGCGCCAGCAGGGTTGAGACAGGGGAAACCGGGGAGCTGTTTTTT. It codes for CASRVETGETGELFF.

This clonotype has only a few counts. The CDR3 region has the DNA TGTGCCAGCAGCTTAGTGGGTGGGACGGCCCTGGGCTACACCTTC. Translated, it gives CASSLVGGTALGYTF. This chain joins TRBV7-2 and TRBJ1-2; D possibly corresponds to TRBD1 (5 bases). CDR1 is SGHTA, CDR2 FQGNSA, per germline. V was clipped by 1 base and J by 8 bases, with 17 bases between them. The CDR3 is made up of 15 amino acids.

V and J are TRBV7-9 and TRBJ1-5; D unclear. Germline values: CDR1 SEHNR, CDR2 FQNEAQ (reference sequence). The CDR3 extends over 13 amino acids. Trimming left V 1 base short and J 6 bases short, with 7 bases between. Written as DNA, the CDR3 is TGTGCCAGCAGCTTAGATACCTCTCAGCCCCAGCATTTT. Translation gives CASSLDTSQPQHF.

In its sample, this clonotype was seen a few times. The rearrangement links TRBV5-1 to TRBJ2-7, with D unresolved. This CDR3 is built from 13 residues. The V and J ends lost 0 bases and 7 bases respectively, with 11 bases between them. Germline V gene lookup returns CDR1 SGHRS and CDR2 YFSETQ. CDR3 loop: CASSLAGKREQYV. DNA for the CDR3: TGCGCCAGCAGCTTGGCCGGCAAGAGGGAGCAGTACGTC.

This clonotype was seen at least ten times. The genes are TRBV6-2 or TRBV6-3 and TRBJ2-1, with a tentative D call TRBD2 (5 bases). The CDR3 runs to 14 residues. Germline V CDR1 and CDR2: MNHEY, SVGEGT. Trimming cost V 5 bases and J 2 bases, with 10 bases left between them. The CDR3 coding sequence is TGTGCCAGCAGTCTAGACGGGACCTACAATGAGCAGTTCTTC. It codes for CASSLDGTYNEQFF.

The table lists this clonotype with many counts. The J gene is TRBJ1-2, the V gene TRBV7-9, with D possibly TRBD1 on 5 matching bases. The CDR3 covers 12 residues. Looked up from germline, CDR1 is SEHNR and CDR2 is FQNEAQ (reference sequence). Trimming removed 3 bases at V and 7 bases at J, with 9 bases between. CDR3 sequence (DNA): TGTGCCAGCAGCTTTAGCGGGGGTGGCTACACCTTC. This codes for CASSFSGGGYTF.